This T cell receptor beta chain was captured by sequencing in a study of cytomegalovirus exposure and HLA in healthy donors. Study summary: Among the approximately 370 donors who were genotyped, approximately 84% fell in the genetic ancestry cluster that is associated with self-reported Caucasian donors.

The CDR3 extends over 13 amino acids. With respect to this clone: Its antigen is unidentified.

The PCR was carried out with 60 Vbeta primers and 13 Jbeta primers. The data were produced by immunoSEQ multiplex PCR, yet TCRdb's version contains in-frame clones alone and is incomplete. This sample has roughly 150,000 clones, with 70% to 90% found just once. Study-wide results and limits: Per a later analysis, about 15,000 TCR beta sequences showed association with HLA alleles at 0.05 false discovery rate.

The origin of this receptor is a woman younger than 30 in good health and CMV-seronegative. Sequenced input: PBMCs. The chain couples TRBV21-1 to TRBJ1-1; TRBD1, the D gene given by the table, was not confirmed from the DNA. TRBV21-1 is assigned pseudogene status. The CDR3 region has the DNA TGTGCCAGCAGCACCGTGGCAACAACTGAAGCTTTCTTT. Translation gives CASSTVATTEAFF.